A selection of T cell receptor beta chains follows, all from one sample in a study of cytomegalovirus exposure and HLA in healthy donors. Generated by immunoSEQ multiplex PCR, the TCRdb table keeps only in-frame clones and is missing some. The data hold more than 85,000 clones, with roughly 80% observed a single time. Sequenced material: PBMCs. These receptors were collected from a boy younger than 18 in good health and CMV-seronegative. The CDR3 runs from the conserved cysteine through the conserved F or W. The order of the fields is D gene, clone size, V gene, J gene, CDR3 protein, CDR3 DNA. D genes are given only for firm matches. Not every row has a clone size; where given, it reads once, few, many or a size class.

.,.,TRBV27,TRBJ2-3,CASSLSTADTQYF,TGTGCCAGCAGTTTATCGACAGCAGATACGCAGTATTTT
TRBD1,.,TRBV11-2,TRBJ1-4,CASSFDRVANEKLFF,TGTGCCAGCAGCTTTGACAGGGTCGCTAATGAAAAACTGTTTTTT
.,.,TRBV6-5,TRBJ2-7,CASKGGYEQYF,TGTGCCAGCAAAGGAGGTTACGAGCAGTACTTC
TRBD1,.,TRBV29-1,TRBJ1-1,CSGDRENTEAFF,TGCAGCGGGGACAGGGAGAACACTGAAGCTTTCTTT
.,.,TRBV7-9,TRBJ2-2,CASSPAGTGELFF,TGTGCCAGCAGCCCCGCGGGAACCGGGGAGCTGTTTTTT
.,few,TRBV6-4,TRBJ2-3,CASSPGGTDTQYF,TGTGCCAGCAGTCCGGGAGGCACAGATACGCAGTATTTT
.,.,TRBV28,TRBJ2-7,CASSLARGGREEQYF,TGTGCCAGCAGTTTAGCCCGAGGGGGGAGGGAGGAGCAGTACTTC
.,.,TRBV7-9,TRBJ1-2,CASSSDSEYYGYTF,TGTGCCAGCAGCTCCGACTCGGAGTACTATGGCTACACCTTC
TRBD1,.,TRBV7-2,TRBJ2-5,CASSPQWGTGYETQYF,TGTGCCAGCAGCCCCCAGTGGGGGACAGGGTATGAGACCCAGTACTTC
.,.,TRBV29-1,TRBJ2-2,CSVRDTRTGELFF,TGCAGCGTCCGGGACACCCGCACCGGGGAGCTGTTTTTT
TRBD1,.,TRBV4-1,TRBJ2-6,CASSQENTGVLISGANVLTF,TGCGCCAGCAGCCAAGAAAACACAGGGGTTCTAATTTCTGGGGCCAATGTCCTGACTTTC
TRBD1,once,TRBV6-1,TRBJ1-1,CASSEAVLGTGTEAFF,TGTGCCAGCAGTGAAGCGGTCCTTGGGACAGGAACTGAAGCTTTCTTT
.,.,TRBV5-8,TRBJ1-1,CASSLLTGYEAFF,TGTGCCAGCAGCTTACTGACAGGCTATGAAGCTTTCTTT
.,.,TRBV6-1,TRBJ2-7,CASKNSRLAALEMDF,TGTGCCAGCAAAAATTCAAGACTGGCTGCCCTCGAGATGGACTTC
.,.,TRBV4-2,TRBJ1-4,CASSQDSATNEKLFF,TGTGCCAGCAGCCAAGACAGTGCAACTAATGAAAAACTGTTTTTT
TRBD1,few,TRBV5-4,TRBJ2-1,CASSSGTGIYNEQFF,TGTGCCAGCAGCTCCGGGACAGGGATTTACAATGAGCAGTTCTTC
.,.,TRBV7-9,TRBJ1-1,CASSLLGIHEAFF,TGTGCCAGCAGCTTACTCGGGATCCATGAAGCTTTCTTT
TRBD1,.,TRBV28,TRBJ1-1,CASYTGGSGNTEAFF,TGTGCCAGTTATACAGGGGGAAGTGGGAACACTGAAGCTTTCTTT
TRBD1,.,TRBV30,TRBJ2-7,CAWSGQGGRGDEQYF,TGTGCCTGGAGCGGACAGGGGGGCAGGGGGGACGAGCAGTACTTC
TRBD2,.,TRBV5-8,TRBJ2-2,CASSLGALAANTGELFF,TGTGCCAGCAGCTTGGGGGCCCTAGCGGCGAACACCGGGGAGCTGTTTTTT
TRBD2,.,TRBV5-3,TRBJ2-3,CARSFIGGSTDTQYF,TGTGCCAGAAGCTTCATCGGGGGGAGCACAGATACGCAGTATTTT
TRBD1,.,TRBV29-1,TRBJ1-1,CSVEGSGGAWGGTEAFF,TGCAGCGTTGAAGGGTCAGGGGGCGCCTGGGGGGGGACTGAAGCTTTCTTT